One sample yielded the 19 T cell receptor beta chains listed below, sequenced in a study of PD-L1 blockade in urothelial cancer. Only in-frame clones appear in the TCRdb table, and some are missing; sequencing was by immunoSEQ multiplex PCR. Of around 130,000 clones listed, approximately 88% are singletons. Time point defined: pretreatment peripheral blood. Sequenced material: PBMCs, taken around atezolizumab (anti-PD-L1) treatment. All receptors derive from a man between 45 and 60 years old with urothelial cancer.

The chain links TRBV5-1 to TRBJ1-4; TRBD1 matches at 7 bases. The CDR3 is made up of 13 amino acids. The trim removed 4 bases at V and 6 bases at J, leaving 3 bases unmatched. CDR1 is SGHRS and CDR2 is YFSETQ in the germline V gene. The CDR3 sequence is CASSGQVDEKLFF. In DNA form, the CDR3 reads TGCGCCAGCAGCGGACAGGTTGATGAAAAACTGTTTTTT.

As regards this clone: Additional DNA sequences in this sample encode the identical CDR3. The genes are TRBV30 and TRBJ2-7; TRBD2 aligns across 8 bases. The J segment lost 4 bases and the V segment lost 1 base, leaving 3 bases of the junction unmatched. The CDR3 runs 13 residues. The germline gives CDR1 GTSNPN, CDR2 SVGIG (reference sequence). As DNA, the CDR3 is TGTGCCTGGAGTGGGCTAGCGGGTTACGAGCAGTACTTC. It is translated as CAWSGLAGYEQYF.

The V gene is TRBV7-9, the J gene TRBJ2-2; 13 positions match TRBD2. The CDR3 contains 16 residues. In germline, CDR1 is SEHNR, CDR2 FQNEAQ (reference sequence). V trimming: 5 bases; J trimming: 6 bases; junction bases outside the gene matches: 6. This CDR3 is CASSPGLAGVPGELFF. The CDR3 nucleotides read TGTGCCAGCAGCCCCGGACTAGCGGGAGTCCCCGGGGAGCTGTTTTTT.

The V call is TRBV6-5, the J call TRBJ2-7, with D perhaps matching TRBD2 (5 bases). V shed 2 bases and J shed 3 bases, with 8 bases lying between them. The germline V gene has CDR1 MNHEY and CDR2 SVGAGI. The CDR3 length is 13 residues. CDR3 DNA: TGTGCCAGCAGTTACCGGAGCGGCTACGAGCAGTACTTC. It translates to CASSYRSGYEQYF.

The chain uses TRBV11-2 and TRBJ2-1; the D gene is possibly TRBD2 (5 bases). The CDR3 length is 15 residues. CDR1 is SGHAT and CDR2 is FQNNGV in the germline V gene. The germline V and J ends were trimmed by 0 bases and 0 bases, with 6 bases remaining between them. The CDR3 reads CASSLDRGSYNEQFF. CDR3 DNA sequence: TGTGCCAGCAGCTTAGACCGGGGCTCCTACAATGAGCAGTTCTTC.

This rearrangement joins TRBV4-1 to TRBJ1-2; no firm D call. Germline loops: CDR1 MGHRA, CDR2 YSYEKL. The CDR3 has 15 residues. Trimming left V 1 base short and J 0 bases short, with 9 bases between. The CDR3 DNA follows: TGCGCCAGCAGCCAAGTATTGTCGGCTAACTATGGCTACACCTTC. It is translated as CASSQVLSANYGYTF.

This rearrangement joins TRBV5-4 to TRBJ2-2; D might be TRBD2 (6 bases). Trimming took off 0 bases at V and 3 bases at J, with 12 bases between the two ends. This CDR3 has 16 amino acids. CDR1 and CDR2 (germline): SGHNT, YYREEE (reference sequence). The DNA of the CDR3 is TGTGCCAGCAGCTTGGTTTCTAGCGTCCACACCGGGGAGCTGTTTTTT. Translated, it gives CASSLVSSVHTGELFF.

This clone has just a few counts. The chain recombines TRBV5-1 with TRBJ2-7; TRBD1 aligns across 8 bases. Germline V lookup: CDR1 SGHRS, CDR2 YFSETQ. This CDR3 is 14 amino acids long. Trimming cost V 4 bases and J 0 bases; bases outside gene matches: 3. The CDR3: CASSVTGDSYEQYF. Written as DNA, the CDR3 is TGCGCCAGCAGCGTGACAGGGGACTCCTACGAGCAGTACTTC. The full variable domain, rest sourced from reference TRBV5-1 and TRBJ2-7, is KAGVTQTPRYLIKTRGQQVTLSCSPISGHRSVSWYQQTPGQGLQFLFEYFSETQRNKGNFPGRFSGRQFSNSRSEMNVSTLELGDSALYLCASSVTGDSYEQYFGPGTRLTVT.

The chain links TRBV19 to TRBJ2-4, with 10 bases lining up with TRBD1. The CDR3 totals 16 residues. V trimming: 3 bases; J trimming: 0 bases; junction bases outside the gene matches: 2. CDR1 is LNHDA, CDR2 SQIVND, per germline (reference sequence). CDR3 region: CASSMGTGVAKNIQYF. The CDR3 nucleotides are TGTGCCAGTAGTATGGGGACAGGGGTAGCCAAAAACATTCAGTACTTC.

This clone was counted between two and nine times. This chain joins TRBV6-4 and TRBJ2-2; a possible D gene is TRBD2 (6 bases). Germline loops: CDR1 MRHNA, CDR2 SNTAGT. The ends were cut back, 11 bases at V and 5 bases at J, with 15 bases in the middle. The CDR3 loop spans 13 amino acids. The CDR3 sequence is CASAGEETGELFF. The CDR3 region has the DNA TGTGCCTCCGCCGGGGAGGAAACCGGGGAGCTGTTTTTT.

This chain connects TRBV6-5 to TRBJ1-5; D may be TRBD1 (5 bases). Germline V gives CDR1 MNHEY, CDR2 SVGAGI. The CDR3 is 15 residues long. V was clipped by 7 bases and J by 0 bases, with 13 bases between them. CDR3 region: CASNTGAYSNQPQHF. CDR3 sequence (DNA): TGTGCCAGCAACACAGGAGCCTATAGCAATCAGCCCCAGCATTTT.

The chain is built from TRBV5-4 and TRBJ1-6; D is perhaps TRBD1 (5 bases). V was cut by 4 bases and J by 6 bases, with 17 bases left in between. CDR1 and CDR2 (germline): SGHNT, YYREEE (reference sequence). This CDR3 has 16 amino acids. CDR3 in amino acids: CASSTAREGRNSPLHF. CDR3 nucleotide sequence: TGTGCCAGCAGCACGGCCAGGGAGGGACGTAATTCACCCCTCCACTTT.

V is TRBV18 and J is TRBJ1-2, with 7 bases that match TRBD1. The ends lost 2 bases at V and 12 bases at J; junction bases unmatched: 9. The CDR3 length is 13 residues. Per the germline V gene, CDR1 is KGHSH and CDR2 is LQKENI. The CDR3 DNA is TGTGCCAGCTCACCATTTAAAGGGGGCTTTGACACCTTC. Protein: CASSPFKGGFDTF.

This rearrangement joins TRBV6-6 to TRBJ1-1; 12 bases align to TRBD1. The germline gives CDR1 MNHNY, CDR2 SVGAGI (reference sequence). Trimming cost V 2 bases and J 11 bases; bases outside gene matches: 9. This CDR3 has 15 amino acids. The CDR3 reads CASSYATGTGGIAFF. CDR3 sequence (DNA): TGTGCCAGCAGTTACGCCACCGGGACAGGGGGCATCGCTTTCTTT.

This sequence joins TRBV7-9 and TRBJ2-5; D is possibly TRBD1 (6 bases). From germline, CDR1 is SEHNR and CDR2 FQNEAQ (reference sequence). This CDR3 is 13 amino acids long. The V end was cut by 3 bases, the J end by 5 bases, with 10 bases between. The CDR3 region has the DNA TGTGCCAGCAGCTTTGCAGGGGAGGAGACCCAGTACTTC. Residues: CASSFAGEETQYF.

The DNA of the CDR3 is TGTGCCAGCTCACCGAGCGGGGGGCCCCGCAATGAGCAGTTCTTC. Translation: CASSPSGGPRNEQFF. This chain joins TRBV18 and TRBJ2-1; 9 bases are a match to TRBD2. The CDR3 covers 15 residues. J gave up 6 bases and V 3 bases, and 6 bases lay outside the gene matches. CDR1 and CDR2 from the germline V gene are KGHSH and LQKENI.

The rearrangement uses TRBV5-6 and TRBJ1-4, with TRBD1 identical over 10 bases. Germline assignment: CDR1 SGHDT and CDR2 YYEEEE. The V and J ends lost 4 bases and 3 bases, in that order; junction bases with no gene match: 0. CDR3 size: 14 residues. CDR3 coding DNA: TGTGCCAGCAGCGGGACAGGGGCTAATGAAAAACTGTTTTTT. This gives the protein CASSGTGANEKLFF.

The CDR3 DNA sequence: TGTGCCACCAGAAAATCAGGGCTTGAAGCTTTCTTT. It specifies CATRKSGLEAFF. V is TRBV28 and J is TRBJ1-1; D is possibly TRBD1 (5 bases). From germline, CDR1 is MDHEN and CDR2 SYDVKM. This CDR3 has 12 amino acids. The V end lost 10 bases, the J end lost 7 bases, and 16 bases lay between the germline ends.

This clone has a single count. This chain joins TRBV12-5 and TRBJ2-3; a weak D match, TRBD1 (6 bases). Trimming took 3 bases from V and 4 from J, leaving 11 bases between them. This CDR3 is 14 amino acids long. Germline values: CDR1 LGHNT, CDR2 FRNRAP. CDR3 sequence: CASGFGQSPDTQYF. CDR3 sequence (DNA): TGTGCTAGTGGTTTCGGACAGTCCCCAGATACGCAGTATTTT.